The 20 T cell receptor beta chains presented below share a single source sample, sequenced in a study of T cell repertoires in cytomegalovirus infection. Their antigen targets remain unknown. Each CDR3 protein is one row after TCRdb ran MiXCR on the reads. Of around 800,000 distinct CDR3 sequences in the sample, about 30% were seen once. Sequenced material: cultured CD8+ T cells from PBMCs, taken from culture after CMV antigen stimulation. These receptors were collected from a human donor in good health (CMV status not recorded). Some clones in this sample may be carry-over from other donors' samples.

The chain employs TRBV6-1 and TRBJ2-2; D is undetermined. CDR3 length: 14 residues. V was clipped by 2 bases and J by 1 base, with 5 bases between them. Germline V gene sequence: CDR1 MNHNS, CDR2 SASEGT. CDR3 region: CASSELVNTGELFF. The CDR3, as DNA: TGTGCCAGCAGTGAATTGGTGAACACCGGGGAGCTGTTTTTT.

This clonotype was seen more than once but under ten times. The V gene is TRBV4-1, the J gene TRBJ1-1, with 8 positions matching TRBD1. This CDR3 has 14 amino acids. V shed 0 bases and J 6 bases; nucleotides not matched to a gene: 3. Germline V gene lookup returns CDR1 MGHRA and CDR2 YSYEKL. Here the CDR3 DNA reads TGCGCCAGCAGCCAAGACAGGGGGCACGCTGAAGCTTTCTTT. Protein sequence: CASSQDRGHAEAFF.

In its sample, this clonotype was seen many times. CDR3 sequence: CASSYSRFQLFF. The CDR3 DNA follows: TGTGCCAGCAGTTACAGTCGTTTTCAGCTGTTTTTT. This rearrangement joins TRBV6-2 or TRBV6-3 to TRBJ2-2; the D is unclear. Germline values: CDR1 MNHEY, CDR2 SVGEGT. Trimming removed 2 bases at V and 12 bases at J, with 10 bases between. The CDR3 consists of 12 residues.

This clonotype was picked up a small number of times. The rearrangement joins TRBV6-1 to TRBJ2-1; tentative D call: TRBD1 (6 bases). The germline V gene has CDR1 MNHNS and CDR2 SASEGT. V lost 6 bases and J 7 bases, leaving 10 bases between the germline ends. This CDR3 contains 12 residues. The CDR3 DNA is TGTGCCAGCAGACCTCAGGGGAATGAGCAGTTCTTC. It specifies CASRPQGNEQFF.

The CDR3 bases are TGTGCCAGCAGCCGGGGGGGCGGGGCGAGTACTGAAGCTTTCTTT. As protein: CASSRGGGASTEAFF. The rearrangement joins TRBV7-6 to TRBJ1-1; possible D gene TRBD1, 6 bases. The CDR3 sequence is 15 residues long. CDR1 is SGHVS, CDR2 FNYEAQ, per germline. With 5 bases removed from V and 5 bases from J, the gap between germline ends came to 18 bases.

In this sample, this clonotype turned up many times. The V gene is TRBV7-6, the J gene TRBJ2-2; D gene unclear. CDR1 is SGHVS, CDR2 FNYEAQ, per germline. This CDR3 has 17 residues. Trimming stripped 3 bases from V and 5 bases from J, with 19 bases between. In DNA, the CDR3 is TGTGCCAGCAGCTTTATTGCACCCGGGTTGGAAACCGGGGAGCTGTTTTTT. Amino acid sequence: CASSFIAPGLETGELFF.

The rearrangement uses TRBV12-3 or TRBV12-4 and TRBJ1-5, with D unresolved. This CDR3 comprises 12 residues. V lost 8 bases and J lost 5, with 10 bases in between. CDR3: CASRLADQPQHF. CDR3 nucleotide sequence: TGTGCCAGCCGTCTAGCGGATCAGCCCCAGCATTTT.

In this sample, this clonotype turned up a few times. This chain joins TRBV7-9 and TRBJ1-1; D is ambiguous. V lost 4 bases to trimming and J lost 0 bases, with 12 bases between them. This CDR3 spans 15 amino acids. The germline V gene encodes CDR1 SEHNR and CDR2 FQNEAQ (reference sequence). CDR3 nucleotides: TGTGCCAGCAGCTACCTGGACGGAATGAACACTGAAGCTTTCTTT. Translated: CASSYLDGMNTEAFF.

The V and J genes are TRBV20-1 and TRBJ2-1; D not certain. Germline loops: CDR1 DFQATT, CDR2 SNEGSKA (reference sequence). The V end was cut by 3 bases, the J end by 3 bases, with 24 bases between. This CDR3 comprises 18 residues. This chain's CDR3 is CSARDGTPLAYGYNEQFF. CDR3 DNA: TGCAGTGCTAGGGACGGTACCCCTCTGGCCTACGGCTACAATGAGCAGTTCTTC.

The gene calls are TRBV7-8 and TRBJ1-4; D gene ambiguous. The germline CDR1 and CDR2 sequences are SGHVS and FQNEAQ. The CDR3 runs to 11 residues. Trimming pared 5 bases from V and 8 bases from J, leaving 6 bases between. CDR3 residues: CASSEGEKLFF. The CDR3 coding sequence is TGTGCCAGCAGCGAGGGAGAAAAACTGTTTTTT.

This clonotype came up many times. The chain is built from TRBV11-2 and TRBJ2-5; D is ambiguous. V dropped 8 bases and J dropped 2 bases, with 6 bases sitting between them. The germline V gene has CDR1 SGHAT and CDR2 FQNNGV. CDR3 length: 11 residues. The CDR3 loop reads CASGPQETQYF. In nucleotides, the CDR3 is TGTGCCAGCGGACCTCAAGAGACCCAGTACTTC.

This sequence joins TRBV12-3 or TRBV12-4 and TRBJ2-5, with D unresolved. The V end was cut by 4 bases, the J end by 0 bases, with 12 bases between. The CDR3 runs 15 residues. CDR3 sequence reads: CASSSLLENQETQYF. In nucleotides, the CDR3 is TGTGCCAGCAGTTCACTACTGGAAAACCAAGAGACCCAGTACTTC.

The chain links TRBV4-1 to TRBJ1-2; D is ambiguous. This CDR3 is built from 15 residues. V lost 0 bases to trimming and J lost 4 bases, with 12 bases between them. CDR1 MGHRA and CDR2 YSYEKL come from the germline V gene. The CDR3 sequence: CASSQEGGFRYGYTF. The CDR3 region has the DNA TGCGCCAGCAGCCAAGAGGGTGGTTTCCGCTATGGCTACACCTTC.

V usage is TRBV6-2 or TRBV6-3 and J usage is TRBJ1-2; D is possibly TRBD1 (5 bases). The V gene lost 7 bases and the J gene lost 2 bases, with 14 bases spanning the gap. Germline V lookup: CDR1 MNHEY, CDR2 SVGEGT. The CDR3 is 14 residues long. The CDR3 nucleotides are TGTGCCAGCACCTTGACAGAGAGAAACTATGGCTACACCTTC. Encoded protein: CASTLTERNYGYTF.

The V call is TRBV19, the J call TRBJ2-1; 9 bases map to TRBD2. Germline V gene sequence: CDR1 LNHDA, CDR2 SQIVND (reference sequence). V was pared by 1 base and J by 0 bases, with 1 base of the junction left unmatched. The CDR3 loop spans 16 amino acids. Here the CDR3 DNA reads TGTGCCAGTAGTATAGTAGCGGGGGACTCCTACAATGAGCAGTTCTTC. Translation gives CASSIVAGDSYNEQFF.

Only a few counts were recorded for this clonotype. This chain uses TRBV6-1 with TRBJ1-5, with 10 bases identical to TRBD1. CDR3 length: 15 amino acids. J gave up 8 bases and V 6 bases, and 10 bases lay outside the gene matches. CDR1 MNHNS and CDR2 SASEGT come from the germline V gene. The CDR3 here is CASRGTGAIREPQHF. CDR3 sequence (DNA): TGTGCCAGCAGGGGGACAGGGGCTATCAGGGAGCCCCAGCATTTT.

This clonotype has more than one count but fewer than ten. V and J are TRBV15 and TRBJ1-4; D is unresolved. The germline gives CDR1 LNHNV, CDR2 YYDKDF (reference sequence). Trimming removed 6 bases from V and 0 bases from J, with 11 bases in between. The CDR3 has 15 residues. The CDR3, as DNA: TGTGCCACCAGTCTCGAGGGTGCAACTAATGAAAAACTGTTTTTT. Translation: CATSLEGATNEKLFF.

The chain recombines TRBV7-2 with TRBJ1-6, with D possibly matching TRBD1 (5 bases). V was cut by 1 base and J by 8 bases, with 24 bases left in between. CDR3 length: 19 residues. Germline V gives CDR1 SGHTA, CDR2 FQGNSA. This CDR3 reads CASSLELPNRSWPDSPLHF. In DNA form, the CDR3 reads TGTGCCAGCAGCTTAGAACTCCCAAACAGGTCGTGGCCGGATTCACCCCTCCACTTT.

This clonotype was picked up a small number of times. V usage is TRBV10-3 and J usage is TRBJ2-3; 11 nucleotides match TRBD2. Germline loops: CDR1 ENHRY, CDR2 SYGVKD. J was trimmed by 2 bases and V by 6 bases; bases with no gene match: 7. CDR3 size: 16 residues. CDR3 nucleotides: TGTGCCATCAGGCGCCCGACTAGCGGGGTCACAGATACGCAGTATTTT. It is translated as CAIRRPTSGVTDTQYF.

The chain employs TRBV19 and TRBJ2-3; D unclear. There are 14 residues in the CDR3. The germline CDR1 and CDR2 sequences are LNHDA and SQIVND (reference sequence). The V end lost 5 bases, the J end lost 5 bases, and 14 bases lay between the germline ends. The CDR3 DNA sequence: TGTGCCAGTAGTGTAAACAGAAGGGTAGATACGCAGTATTTT. It yields the protein CASSVNRRVDTQYF.